This T cell receptor (beta chain) originates from a study of T cells after yellow fever vaccination. Study outcomes and limitations: The appearance of a small share of clonotypes in both CD4 and CD8 compartments was observed. Peaking faster, on day 5 versus 15, the secondary response was nonetheless weaker.

One entry per CDR3 protein results from TCRdb running MiXCR on the 5' RACE reads. The table lists hundreds of thousands of distinct CDR3 sequences, about a fifth of them singletons. The V end lost 7 bases, the J end lost 0 bases, and 9 bases lay between the germline ends. Germline V gives CDR1 SGHRS, CDR2 YFSETQ. This CDR3 is 13 amino acids long. This clonotype was counted a few times. Its target is not known. This sample comprised PBMCs, obtained approximately 22 days after the first yellow fever vaccination. The V call is TRBV5-1, the J call TRBJ2-3; D possibly corresponds to TRBD1 (5 bases). The TCR was taken from a man younger than 35 who received the YFV17D yellow fever vaccine. CDR3 nucleotides: TGCGCCAGCCTCAGGGATAGCACAGATACGCAGTATTTT. This sequence encodes CASLRDSTDTQYF.